This T cell receptor (beta chain) is from a study of Graves' ophthalmopathy and Graves' hyperthyroidism. Using RNA transcripts, the TCR beta CDR3 regions were amplified. Second-round multiplex PCR came after first-round RT-PCR with HTBI primers. TCRdb analysed the multiplex PCR reads with MiXCR anew, one entry per CDR3 protein. This sample has approximately 480,000 distinct CDR3 sequences, with 13% to 15% found just once. Fresh peripheral blood (approximately 10 ml) yielded the PBMCs. This clonotype has ten or more counts. The TCR sequence derives from a woman aged 25-40 years with Graves' ophthalmopathy. Sequencing used blood.

This CDR3 reads CASLWTQNTGELFF. The CDR3, as DNA: TGTGCCAGCCTGTGGACCCAGAACACCGGGGAGCTGTTTTTT. This chain connects TRBV2 to TRBJ2-2; D gene uncertain. This CDR3 is built from 14 residues. CDR1 is SNHLY, CDR2 FYNNEI, per germline. Trimming removed 8 bases from V and 1 base from J, with 11 bases in between.